The 26 T cell receptor beta chains in this list originate from one sample, sequenced in a study of Tregs in tolerant kidney transplant recipients. Assay: immunoSEQ multiplex PCR; the TCRdb copy retains only in-frame clones and omits some. Among 85,000 to 90,000 clones listed, approximately 94% were seen once. Material: CD8+ T cells from blood. The receptors derive from a human donor in good health.

The chain has TRBV19 and TRBJ1-2; D is ambiguous. V gave up 5 bases and J gave up 3 bases, with 10 bases separating them. The CDR3 extends over 13 amino acids. Germline V gene sequence: CDR1 LNHDA, CDR2 SQIVND (reference sequence). The CDR3 DNA sequence: TGTGCCAGTAGTCTTCCGGGCCACTATGGCTACACCTTC. Translated: CASSLPGHYGYTF.

The chain is built from TRBV25-1 and TRBJ1-1; the D gene is possibly TRBD1 (5 bases). Between the trimmed V and J ends, which lost 4 bases and 3 bases, there was a span of 6 bases. The CDR3 is 12 residues long. CDR1 is MGHDK, CDR2 SYGVNS, per germline. CDR3 DNA: TGTGCCAGCAGTGTGACAGACACTGAAGCTTTCTTT. Translated: CASSVTDTEAFF.

The rearrangement joins TRBV6-1 to TRBJ1-3; D remains ambiguous. V lost 5 bases and J lost 0, with 11 bases in between. The CDR3 runs to 15 residues. The V gene's germline CDR1 is MNHNS and CDR2 SASEGT. The CDR3 DNA sequence: TGTGCCAGCAGTTTGGCGCCTAACTCTGGAAACACCATATATTTT. This encodes CASSLAPNSGNTIYF.

The V gene is TRBV18, the J gene TRBJ2-2, with TRBD1 matching over 9 bases. The germline V gene has CDR1 KGHSH and CDR2 LQKENI. Trimming took 6 bases from V and 5 from J; bases not matched to a gene: 10. This CDR3 is 16 amino acids long. CDR3 protein: CASSPRDRDVTGELFF. The DNA for the CDR3 is TGTGCCAGCTCCCCCCGGGACAGGGATGTTACCGGGGAGCTGTTTTTT.

J is TRBJ2-2 and V is TRBV6-5; D is unresolved. Germline assignment: CDR1 MNHEY and CDR2 SVGAGI. This CDR3 has 14 amino acids. The V end lost 9 bases, the J end lost 2 bases, and 13 bases lay between the germline ends. CDR3 sequence: CASRSPANTGELFF. CDR3 coding DNA: TGTGCCAGTAGATCACCTGCAAACACCGGGGAGCTGTTTTTT.

The chain carries TRBV4-2 and TRBJ2-7; the D gene is possibly TRBD2 (5 bases). The CDR3 covers 14 residues. The germline gives CDR1 LGHNA, CDR2 YNFKEQ. V was pared by 1 base and J by 3 bases, with 10 bases between. CDR3 nucleotides: TGTGCCAGCAGCCAAGGGGGAGAGAGCTACGAGCAGTACTTC. Translation gives CASSQGGESYEQYF.

V is TRBV27 and J is TRBJ1-1; D is perhaps TRBD1 (5 bases). CDR3 length: 13 amino acids. Trimming removed 6 bases at V and 1 base at J, with 9 bases between. CDR1 is MNHEY and CDR2 is SMNVEV in the germline V gene (reference sequence). The CDR3 sequence: CASRPRGNTEAFF. In DNA form, the CDR3 reads TGTGCCAGCAGGCCTAGGGGGAACACTGAAGCTTTCTTT.

J is TRBJ2-7 and V is TRBV27; tentatively, D is TRBD2 (6 bases). V lost 3 bases and J 3 bases, leaving 15 bases between the germline ends. The CDR3 contains 15 residues. Looked up from germline, CDR1 is MNHEY and CDR2 is SMNVEV (reference sequence). The CDR3 sequence is CASSLVEGIGYEQYF. In DNA, the CDR3 is TGTGCCAGCAGTTTGGTGGAGGGGATCGGCTACGAGCAGTACTTC.

The sample holds many counts of this clone. The chain joins TRBV27 to TRBJ2-1; D gene uncertain. The germline gives CDR1 MNHEY, CDR2 SMNVEV (reference sequence). V shed 3 bases and J shed 0 bases, with 9 bases lying between them. There are 15 residues in the CDR3. The CDR3 spells CASSFLGNSYNEQFF. Written as DNA, the CDR3 is TGTGCCAGCAGTTTCTTGGGGAACTCCTACAATGAGCAGTTCTTC.

This chain connects TRBV5-4 to TRBJ2-3; D call uncertain. CDR1 is SGHNT and CDR2 is YYREEE in the germline V gene (reference sequence). The V and J ends lost 4 bases and 1 base respectively, with 19 bases between them. The CDR3 contains 17 residues. CDR3 nucleotide sequence: TGTGCCAGCAGCCTTCTGGTAGGCGCGTCGGGCACAGATACGCAGTATTTT. This gives the protein CASSLLVGASGTDTQYF.

The V call is TRBV7-3, the J call TRBJ2-3; D is uncertain. In germline, CDR1 is SGHTA, CDR2 FQGTGA. This CDR3 region has 15 residues. V was cut by 3 bases and J by 2 bases, with 12 bases left in between. The CDR3 DNA reads TGTGCCAGCAGCTTCCTCGCCGCGAACACAGATACGCAGTATTTT. As protein: CASSFLAANTDTQYF.

The chain's CDR3 is CASNLGLAGDEQFF. DNA of the CDR3: TGTGCCAGCAATCTTGGCCTAGCGGGAGATGAGCAGTTCTTC. The chain is built from TRBV13 and TRBJ2-1; 10 bases fit TRBD2. The J segment lost 8 bases and the V segment lost 7 bases, leaving 8 bases of the junction unmatched. This CDR3 has 14 residues. CDR1 is PRHDT and CDR2 is FYEKMQ in the germline V gene (reference sequence).

The chain is built from TRBV6-5 and TRBJ2-7; D is uncertain. V lost 6 bases and J lost 0, with 12 bases in between. Germline V CDR1 and CDR2: MNHEY, SVGAGI. The CDR3 contains 14 residues. CDR3 sequence: CASSPLSHSYEQYF. In DNA, the CDR3 is TGTGCCAGCAGCCCTCTTTCCCACTCCTACGAGCAGTACTTC.

The chain joins TRBV7-2 to TRBJ1-1, with 7 nucleotides matching TRBD1. CDR3 size: 17 residues. J lost 0 bases, V lost 0 bases, and 7 bases had no gene match. Germline V gives CDR1 SGHTA, CDR2 FQGNSA. The DNA for the CDR3 is TGTGCCAGCAGCTTAGCTTACAGGGGATACATGAACACTGAAGCTTTCTTT. It is translated as CASSLAYRGYMNTEAFF.

This clone turned up a few times. The rearrangement joins TRBV19 to TRBJ1-5; D gene ambiguous. Trimming left V 5 bases short and J 8 bases short, with 16 bases between. Germline assignment: CDR1 LNHDA and CDR2 SQIVND (reference sequence). This CDR3 region has 14 residues. The CDR3 DNA is TGTGCCAGTAGTTCCCACTGGACTATGGAGCCCCAGCATTTT. Protein product: CASSSHWTMEPQHF.

The chain is built from TRBV6-4 and TRBJ2-2; 8 bases agree with TRBD2. This CDR3 spans 15 amino acids. Germline assignment: CDR1 MRHNA and CDR2 SNTAGT. Unmatched junction bases numbered 5, after V lost 4 bases and J lost 4 bases. The chain's CDR3 is CASSAAGGLTGELFF. In nucleotides, the CDR3 is TGTGCCAGCAGTGCCGCGGGGGGCCTCACCGGGGAGCTGTTTTTT.

CDR3 in amino acids: CASSVGRGQGKQMNTEAFF. CDR3 sequence (DNA): TGTGCCAGCAGTGTGGGTCGGGGACAGGGAAAACAAATGAACACTGAAGCTTTCTTT. The chain has TRBV2 and TRBJ1-1; 9 bases agree with TRBD1. Germline values: CDR1 SNHLY, CDR2 FYNNEI. The CDR3 consists of 19 residues. V dropped 4 bases and J dropped 0; count of bases not matched to a gene: 15.

The genes are TRBV5-4 and TRBJ2-7; D ambiguous. The CDR3 totals 14 residues. V shed 0 bases and J shed 7 bases, with 14 bases lying between them. CDR1 and CDR2 (germline): SGHNT, YYREEE (reference sequence). Here the CDR3 reads CASSLATYSGEQYF. The CDR3 DNA follows: TGTGCCAGCAGCTTGGCCACTTACTCGGGTGAGCAGTACTTC.

The V gene is TRBV9, the J gene TRBJ1-5, with D unresolved. The CDR3 is 15 amino acids. Trimming removed 0 bases at V and 2 bases at J, with 9 bases between. Germline lookup yields CDR1 SGDLS and CDR2 YYNGEE. The CDR3 protein is CASSVGYGGNQPQHF. CDR3 nucleotide sequence: TGTGCCAGCAGCGTAGGTTATGGGGGCAATCAGCCCCAGCATTTT.

The V and J genes are TRBV4-1 and TRBJ2-5; 11 nucleotides agree with TRBD2. The junction had 8 bases not matched to a gene; V was cut back by 7 bases and J by 1 base. The CDR3 is made up of 16 amino acids. The germline V gene encodes CDR1 MGHRA and CDR2 YSYEKL. CDR3 region: CASTDVGTSGQETQYF. For the CDR3, the DNA is TGCGCCAGCACCGACGTGGGGACTAGCGGCCAAGAGACCCAGTACTTC.

The V and J genes are TRBV13 and TRBJ1-5; D unresolved. The V and J ends lost 0 bases and 4 bases respectively, with 13 bases between them. Germline values: CDR1 PRHDT, CDR2 FYEKMQ (reference sequence). The CDR3 sequence is 16 residues long. The CDR3 loop reads CASSLGGGGNNQPQHF. CDR3 nucleotides: TGTGCCAGCAGCTTAGGGGGAGGAGGAAATAATCAGCCCCAGCATTTT.

The rearrangement joins TRBV19 to TRBJ1-3; D unresolved. Trimming pared 4 bases from V and 4 bases from J, leaving 20 bases between. CDR1 LNHDA and CDR2 SQIVND come from the germline V gene (reference sequence). This CDR3 comprises 17 residues. Here the CDR3 DNA reads TGTGCCAGTAGTAAAACGCCCGGCCAGCGGAAAGGAAACACCATATATTTT. Protein sequence: CASSKTPGQRKGNTIYF.

The chain carries TRBV10-2 and TRBJ2-1; TRBD2 matches 11 bases. This CDR3 comprises 16 residues. CDR1 is WSHSY and CDR2 is SAAADI in the germline V gene. The V segment lost 6 bases and the J segment 7 bases; nucleotides outside the gene matches: 11. CDR3 sequence (DNA): TGCGCCAGCAGGACTAGCGGGACCCTCTTCCTAAATGAGCAGTTCTTC. Translated: CASRTSGTLFLNEQFF.

The chain carries TRBV29-1 and TRBJ2-2; no firm D call. Germline loops: CDR1 SQVTM, CDR2 ANQGSEA. This CDR3 spans 11 amino acids. The V gene lost 7 bases and the J gene lost 5 bases, with 8 bases spanning the gap. The CDR3 sequence: CSATRTGELFF. CDR3 sequence (DNA): TGCAGCGCTACACGGACCGGGGAGCTGTTTTTT.

The V call is TRBV30, the J call TRBJ1-1; D gene unclear. In germline, CDR1 is GTSNPN, CDR2 SVGIG (reference sequence). Trimming removed 4 bases from V and 2 bases from J, with 11 bases in between. The CDR3 sequence is 13 residues long. CDR3 nucleotide sequence: TGTGCCTGGACATCATACGGCAACACTGAAGCTTTCTTT. Amino acids: CAWTSYGNTEAFF.

This chain connects TRBV9 to TRBJ2-1; TRBD1 matches at 9 bases. V was pared by 4 bases and J by 6 bases, with 8 bases of the junction left unmatched. From germline, CDR1 is SGDLS and CDR2 YYNGEE. The CDR3 is 15 residues long. CDR3 loop: CASSPQGARGNEQFF. CDR3 bases: TGTGCCAGCAGCCCACAGGGGGCGCGGGGCAATGAGCAGTTCTTC.